The rows below give T cell receptor beta chains drawn from one sample of a study of cytomegalovirus exposure and HLA in healthy donors. Libraries were prepared by immunoSEQ multiplex PCR; TCRdb keeps only in-frame clonotypes and omits some of them. This table holds 260,000 or so clones, less than 95% found once. Sequenced sample: PBMCs. These receptors originate from a woman under 40 in good health and CMV-seronegative. Each CDR3 is given with its conserved first and last residue. The D gene is left open where the match is weak. The size field is filled for only some rows; it gives once, few, many or a size class.

clone size,J gene,D gene,V gene,CDR3 protein,CDR3 DNA
-,TRBJ2-7,-,TRBV7-8,CASSSLSYEQYF,TGTGCCAGCAGCTCCCTCTCCTACGAGCAGTACTTC
-,TRBJ1-4,-,TRBV7-6,CASSLTGGLGEKLFF,TGTGCCAGCAGCCTGACCGGGGGTTTAGGGGAAAAACTGTTTTTT
-,TRBJ1-1,-,TRBV5-4,CASSPEPGANTEAFF,TGTGCCAGCAGCCCGGAGCCCGGGGCGAACACTGAAGCTTTCTTT
-,TRBJ1-5,-,TRBV4-1,CASSQGGPNQPQHF,TGCGCCAGCAGCCAAGGGGGGCCCAATCAGCCCCAGCATTTT
-,TRBJ1-5,-,TRBV19,CASSIGKGKASNQPQHF,TGTGCCAGTAGTATAGGAAAGGGAAAGGCAAGCAATCAGCCCCAGCATTTT
-,TRBJ1-1,-,TRBV2,CASRINRVLEAFF,TGTGCCAGCAGAATAAACAGGGTTCTTGAAGCTTTCTTT
-,TRBJ2-3,TRBD1,TRBV6-5,CASSYSGQGAADTQYF,TGTGCCAGCAGTTACTCTGGTCAGGGGGCCGCAGATACGCAGTATTTT
once,TRBJ2-7,-,TRBV10-3,CAISEAGVGYEQYF,TGTGCCATCAGTGAAGCAGGGGTAGGTTACGAGCAGTACTTC
once,TRBJ2-2,TRBD1,TRBV15,CATARQGQNTGELFF,TGTGCCACTGCCCGACAGGGTCAGAACACTGGGGAGCTGTTTTTT
few,TRBJ2-7,-,TRBV6-6,CASSYSRIGADEQYF,TGTGCCAGCAGTTACTCGAGGATAGGGGCGGACGAGCAGTACTTC
-,TRBJ2-5,-,TRBV6-6,CASETGREETQYF,TGTGCCAGCGAGACAGGGAGGGAGGAGACCCAGTACTTC
-,TRBJ2-1,-,TRBV7-3,CASSLGSTNEQFF,TGTGCCAGCAGCTTAGGGTCTACCAATGAGCAGTTCTTC
-,TRBJ1-1,TRBD1,TRBV5-4,CASSLGQGGAEAFF,TGTGCCAGCAGCCTCGGACAGGGCGGCGCTGAAGCTTTCTTT
-,TRBJ2-5,-,TRBV28,CASSFSLETQYF,TGTGCCAGCAGTTTTTCGCTCGAGACCCAGTACTTC
-,TRBJ1-4,TRBD1,TRBV30,CAWSVDRASTNEKLFF,TGTGCCTGGAGTGTTGACAGGGCCTCCACTAATGAAAAACTGTTTTTT
-,TRBJ2-7,TRBD2,TRBV11-2,CASSARTSGSYEQYF,TGTGCCAGCAGCGCCCGGACTAGCGGGAGCTACGAGCAGTACTTC
-,TRBJ2-5,-,TRBV5-1,CASSFLHGDETQYF,TGCGCCAGCAGCTTCCTTCACGGGGACGAGACCCAGTACTTC
-,TRBJ2-3,TRBD2,TRBV28,CASRLAGGPDTQYF,TGTGCCAGTAGACTAGCGGGAGGGCCGGATACGCAGTATTTT
-,TRBJ2-7,-,TRBV7-9,CASSLVLHEQYF,TGTGCCAGCAGCTTGGTTCTCCACGAGCAGTACTTC
-,TRBJ1-5,-,TRBV4-3,CASSRKTQCLMGNQPQHF,TGCGCCAGCAGCCGCAAGACTCAGTGTCTGATGGGCAATCAGCCCCAGCATTTT
-,TRBJ2-3,-,TRBV5-1,CASRDADTQYF,TGCGCCAGCCGGGACGCAGATACGCAGTATTTT
-,TRBJ2-7,TRBD2,TRBV6-5,CASSWTSGVSYEQYF,TGTGCCAGCAGTTGGACTAGCGGCGTTTCCTACGAGCAGTACTTC
-,TRBJ2-1,-,TRBV4-3,CASSQEPQVDEQFF,TGCGCCAGCAGCCAAGAACCACAGGTCGATGAGCAGTTCTTC
-,TRBJ2-7,-,TRBV2,CASSEVPGPGPHYEQYF,TGTGCCAGCAGTGAAGTCCCTGGGCCGGGGCCTCACTACGAGCAGTACTTC
-,TRBJ2-3,-,TRBV5-6,CASSSRGVTDTQYF,TGTGCCAGCAGCTCGAGGGGGGTCACAGATACGCAGTATTTT
-,TRBJ2-3,TRBD2,TRBV7-8,CASSLGAGTSVSTDTQYF,TGTGCCAGCAGCTTAGGTGCCGGGACTAGCGTTAGCACAGATACGCAGTATTTT
-,TRBJ2-7,-,TRBV21-1,CASSGGGDTTYEQYF,TGTGCCAGCAGCGGGGGCGGGGACACTACCTACGAGCAGTACTTC
-,TRBJ2-3,-,TRBV6-1,CASSPGWADTQYF,TGTGCCAGCAGTCCCGGGTGGGCAGATACGCAGTATTTT
-,TRBJ2-5,TRBD2,TRBV27,CASSFSPSGGSKETQYF,TGTGCCAGCAGTTTTTCCCCTAGCGGAGGTAGCAAAGAGACCCAGTACTTC